The TCR beta chain described here comes from a study of cytomegalovirus exposure and HLA in healthy donors. V was shortened by 3 bases and J by 5 bases, with 12 bases between the two germline ends. The CDR3 is 14 residues long. Germline V lookup: CDR1 SGHTA, CDR2 FQGNSA. PCR used 60 Vbeta primers and 13 Jbeta primers. In the original analysis: Among the unique TCR beta chains that a later analysis counted, about 85 million in all, some 10 million were shared. Using immunoSEQ multiplex PCR, the repertoire was profiled, and TCRdb retains in-frame clones only, with some absent. That table gives V, J and clone size, and the DNA gave D and trimming. Counted here are 200,000 to 250,000 clones, around 80% occurring once; the ten biggest clones make up 0.63%.

Sequencing was performed on PBMCs. V is TRBV7-2 and J is TRBJ2-3, with D possibly being TRBD2 (5 bases). The clonotype originates from a young man in good health and CMV-seronegative. CDR3: CASSLWVRGDTQYF. CDR3 sequence (DNA): TGTGCCAGCAGCTTGTGGGTACGGGGAGATACGCAGTATTTT.